These T cell receptor beta chains were read from a single sample in a study of spatial heterogeneity in lung cancer. One entry per CDR3 protein results from TCRdb running MiXCR on the 5' RACE reads. The sample shows 18,000 or so distinct CDR3 sequences, under 10% of them seen only once. Here the sequenced sample was PBMCs, taken at follow-up. The receptors stem from a male donor with early-stage non-small cell lung cancer. The CDR3 runs from the conserved cysteine through the conserved F or W.

V gene: TRBV11-2
J gene: TRBJ2-5
CDR3 protein: CASSLDGTGSRQTQYF

V gene: TRBV5-1
J gene: TRBJ2-1
CDR3 protein: CASSPGQSYNEQFF

V gene: TRBV10-1
J gene: TRBJ2-7
CDR3 protein: CASSGFPGGEQYF

V gene: TRBV28
J gene: TRBJ1-5
CDR3 protein: CAGDSGNQPQHF

V gene: TRBV19
J gene: TRBJ1-5
CDR3 protein: CASRLGGARSGQPQHF

V gene: TRBV19
J gene: TRBJ2-7
CDR3 protein: CASSTDSGQGYEQYF

V gene: TRBV6-2/TRBV6-3
J gene: TRBJ2-3
CDR3 protein: CASRRQLTSRTDTQYF

V gene: TRBV7-9
J gene: TRBJ1-1
CDR3 protein: CASSSFRDLNTEAFF

V gene: TRBV5-1
J gene: TRBJ2-7
CDR3 protein: CASSPYGRGGNEQYF

V gene: TRBV20-1
J gene: TRBJ2-2
CDR3 protein: CSARDLSGGGDTGELFF

V gene: TRBV29-1
J gene: TRBJ1-2
CDR3 protein: CSASGGNYGYTF

V gene: TRBV25-1
J gene: TRBJ2-5
CDR3 protein: CASNPGGGKKTQYF

V gene: TRBV10-2
J gene: TRBJ2-1
CDR3 protein: CASSEGLVSNEQFF

V gene: TRBV20-1
J gene: TRBJ1-1
CDR3 protein: CSARTGKRAEAFF

V gene: TRBV7-2
J gene: TRBJ2-7
CDR3 protein: CASSLSQYEQYF

V gene: TRBV2
J gene: TRBJ1-1
CDR3 protein: CASSETWAFF

V gene: TRBV7-2
J gene: TRBJ1-6
CDR3 protein: CASSPLYNSPLHF

V gene: TRBV9
J gene: TRBJ2-1
CDR3 protein: CASSVEGRGDEQFF

V gene: TRBV7-9
J gene: TRBJ2-1
CDR3 protein: CASSLGFASGSDEQFF

V gene: TRBV5-5
J gene: TRBJ2-3
CDR3 protein: CASSLGLAADTQYF

V gene: TRBV11-1
J gene: TRBJ2-2
CDR3 protein: CASSDVGLAGHTGELFF

V gene: TRBV4-3
J gene: TRBJ2-1
CDR3 protein: CASSHGLGVGFDEQFF

V gene: TRBV5-5
J gene: TRBJ2-7
CDR3 protein: CASSLWTGGYEQYF

V gene: TRBV23-1
J gene: TRBJ2-3
CDR3 protein: CASSQSGPERDTQYF

V gene: TRBV7-6
J gene: TRBJ1-4
CDR3 protein: CASSLLGSATNEKLFF

V gene: TRBV5-1
J gene: TRBJ2-7
CDR3 protein: CASSPGAGDYEQYF

V gene: TRBV18
J gene: TRBJ2-4
CDR3 protein: CASSPPGQGAKNIQYF

V gene: TRBV28
J gene: TRBJ1-5
CDR3 protein: CASSWGQGYQPQHF

V gene: TRBV29-1
J gene: TRBJ2-7
CDR3 protein: CSVEDRDTPYEQYF

V gene: TRBV28
J gene: TRBJ2-1
CDR3 protein: CASSGTSGYNEQFF

V gene: TRBV2
J gene: TRBJ1-6
CDR3 protein: CASSPDRGSSYNSPLHF

V gene: TRBV5-4
J gene: TRBJ2-3
CDR3 protein: CASSTRTTGDTQYF

V gene: TRBV12-3/TRBV12-4
J gene: TRBJ1-3
CDR3 protein: CASTNQGRLIGNTIYF

V gene: TRBV4-3
J gene: TRBJ2-7
CDR3 protein: CASSQDSNYEQYF

V gene: TRBV30
J gene: TRBJ2-7
CDR3 protein: CAWSVGRGPYEQYF

V gene: TRBV18
J gene: TRBJ2-3
CDR3 protein: CASSPPGQGAYTQYF

V gene: TRBV5-6
J gene: TRBJ2-4
CDR3 protein: CASSLRGAKNIQYF